The following is a T cell receptor beta chain sequence with its context. Its antigen is as yet unknown. The method was immunoSEQ multiplex PCR; TCRdb's version includes in-frame clones alone and lacks a portion of them. The top ten clones hold about 0.36% of a sample with about 73,000 clones, more than 85% of them seen once. Unstimulated regulatory T cells (CD4+CD25+CD127-), CD4+CD25- non-regulatory cells, CD4 and CD8 cells were FACS-sorted from thawed PBMCs. Looked up from germline, CDR1 is SQVTM and CDR2 is ANQGSEA. This CDR3 is 12 amino acids long. V shed 3 bases and J shed 4 bases, with 8 bases lying between them. These data originate in a study of Tregs in tolerant kidney transplant recipients. Study-level findings and limits: Tregs expanded with activated donor B cells seemed most donor-specific.

The TCR comes from a human donor who received a combined kidney and bone marrow transplant. The starting material was Tregs from blood, obtained before the transplant. The V call is TRBV29-1, the J call TRBJ2-3, with a possible D match to TRBD1 (5 bases). The CDR3 protein is CSVDVGPDTQYF. CDR3 bases: TGCAGCGTTGACGTGGGGCCAGATACGCAGTATTTT.